Below, 13 T cell receptor beta chains from the same sample are listed, as sequenced in a study of shared clonotypes between healthy human individuals. This table comes from immunoSEQ multiplex PCR, and its TCRdb copy is limited to in-frame clones, with some not included. The sample has some 1,600,000 clones, 98% seen once. Input material: naive CD4+ T cells sorted from blood. Subset indicated: CD45RA+ positively selected. Receptors originate from a man aged 30-40 years in good health.

The genes are TRBV30 and TRBJ1-4; possible D gene TRBD1, 6 bases. This CDR3 has 14 residues. V lost 1 base and J 8 bases, leaving 14 bases between the germline ends. Germline V gives CDR1 GTSNPN, CDR2 SVGIG (reference sequence). CDR3 bases: TGTGCCTGGAGTGAGGACAGTTTGAGAGAAAAACTGTTTTTT. It encodes CAWSEDSLREKLFF. The full variable domain, its missing parts supplied by reference TRBV30 and TRBJ1-4, is SQTIHQWPATLVQPVGSPLSLECTVEGTSNPNLYWYRQAAGRGLQLLFYSVGIGQISSEVPQNLSASRPQDRQFILSSKKLLLSDSGFYLCAWSEDSLREKLFFGSGTQLSVL.

V and J are TRBV7-9 and TRBJ1-4, with D possibly matching TRBD1 (6 bases). Trimming cost V 5 bases and J 8 bases, with 21 bases left between them. Germline loops: CDR1 SEHNR, CDR2 FQNEAQ (reference sequence). The CDR3 has 16 residues. The CDR3 DNA reads TGTGCCAGCAGCCGCGACACGGGACATCCCATAGAAAAACTGTTTTTT. Residues: CASSRDTGHPIEKLFF. The entire variable domain, with the rest obtained from reference TRBV7-9 and TRBJ1-4, is as follows: DTGVSQNPRHKITKRGQNVTFRCDPISEHNRLYWYRQTLGQGPEFLTYFQNEAQLEKSRLLSDRFSAERPKGSFSTLEIQRTEQGDSAMYLCASSRDTGHPIEKLFFGSGTQLSVL.

Regarding this clone: Germline and junction disagree at one end, which may indicate a read error. V is TRBV4-1 and J is TRBJ1-2, with unresolved D. The CDR3 is made up of 12 amino acids. CDR1 MGHRA and CDR2 YSYEKL come from the germline V gene. The chain's CDR3 is CASSPPGSGPLF. CDR3 DNA sequence: TGCGCCAGCAGCCCCCCGGGATCAGGCCCCCTCTTC.

The chain recombines TRBV10-3 with TRBJ2-1; 8 bases are shared with TRBD2. V shed 0 bases and J 9 bases; nucleotides not matched to a gene: 4. The CDR3 sequence is 14 residues long. From germline, CDR1 is ENHRY and CDR2 SYGVKD. The CDR3 region has the DNA TGTGCCATCAGTGAGTCCCCGGGGGGGGGTGAGCAGTTCTTC. It specifies CAISESPGGGEQFF.

V is TRBV2 and J is TRBJ2-7; 9 bases fit TRBD1. Looked up from germline, CDR1 is SNHLY and CDR2 is FYNNEI. The CDR3 is made up of 13 amino acids. J gave up 6 bases and V 9 bases, and 9 bases lay outside the gene matches. Here the CDR3 DNA reads TGTGCCAGTCTCCGGGACAGGGTAGTCGAGCAGTACTTC. Amino acids: CASLRDRVVEQYF.

The J gene is TRBJ2-7, the V gene TRBV5-1; the match to TRBD2 covers 13 bases. The germline V gene encodes CDR1 SGHRS and CDR2 YFSETQ. This CDR3 is built from 18 residues. Trimming took 2 bases from V and 4 from J; bases not matched to a gene: 12. For the CDR3, the DNA is TGCGCCAGCAGCTTAACGTGGGAAGGGACTAGCGGGAAATACGAGCAGTACTTC. This codes for CASSLTWEGTSGKYEQYF. The full variable domain, with the rest looked up from reference TRBV5-1 and TRBJ2-7, is KAGVTQTPRYLIKTRGQQVTLSCSPISGHRSVSWYQQTPGQGLQFLFEYFSETQRNKGNFPGRFSGRQFSNSRSEMNVSTLELGDSALYLCASSLTWEGTSGKYEQYFGPGTRLTVT.

The V call is TRBV19, the J call TRBJ2-5, with D perhaps given as TRBD1 or TRBD2 (5 bases each). This CDR3 region has 15 residues. With 5 bases removed from V and 5 bases from J, the gap between germline ends came to 18 bases. The germline V gene encodes CDR1 LNHDA and CDR2 SQIVND (reference sequence). In DNA form, the CDR3 reads TGTGCCAGTAGTCTGGGCAGGGACGGTAGGGAGACCCAGTACTTC. Protein sequence: CASSLGRDGRETQYF.

The CDR3 bases are TGTGCCAGCAGCGTAGCAGGGGAATGGATGAACACTGAAGCTTTCTTT. Encoded protein: CASSVAGEWMNTEAFF. The chain combines TRBV9 with TRBJ1-1; D may be TRBD1 (6 bases). V lost 0 bases, J lost 0 bases, and 12 bases lay in between. Germline loops: CDR1 SGDLS, CDR2 YYNGEE. CDR3 length: 16 amino acids.

The rearrangement joins TRBV7-6 to TRBJ2-7; D is unresolved. The V gene's germline CDR1 is SGHVS and CDR2 FNYEAQ. The V gene lost 3 bases and the J gene lost 2 bases, with 17 bases spanning the gap. The CDR3 has 16 amino acids. This chain's CDR3 is CASSFPRGPSTYEQYF. The DNA of the CDR3 is TGTGCCAGCAGCTTTCCTCGCGGACCGTCGACCTACGAGCAGTACTTC.

About this clone itself: Other DNA sequences in the sample encode the same CDR3. The CDR3 bases are TGCAGCGCGAGGACTAGCGGTAGCACAGATACGCAGTATTTT. Translating gives CSARTSGSTDTQYF. The chain carries TRBV29-1 and TRBJ2-3; TRBD2 matches at 10 bases. Germline CDR1 reads SQVTM; CDR2 reads ANQGSEA. This CDR3 contains 14 residues. Losses at the gene ends were 7 bases for V and 0 bases for J; bases not matched to a gene: 4.

This clone is a singleton in its sample. The V call is TRBV7-3, the J call TRBJ2-1, with TRBD2 identical over 12 bases. The CDR3 runs to 19 residues. V lost 5 bases and J lost 4; bases outside the gene matches: 15. Per the germline V gene, CDR1 is SGHTA and CDR2 is FQGTGA. CDR3 protein: CASSEKPGLAGGSYNEQFF. The CDR3, as DNA: TGTGCCAGCAGCGAGAAACCGGGACTAGCGGGTGGGTCTTACAATGAGCAGTTCTTC.

The chain uses TRBV6-5 and TRBJ1-4; maybe TRBD1 (6 bases). V lost 0 bases, J lost 8 bases, and 13 bases lay in between. CDR1 is MNHEY, CDR2 SVGAGI, per germline. The CDR3 is 15 residues long. CDR3 in DNA: TGTGCCAGCAGTTACTCGTGGGGACAAAGGGAAAAACTGTTTTTT. Translated: CASSYSWGQREKLFF.

The chain has TRBV4-2 and TRBJ2-3; D assignment may be TRBD1 or TRBD2 (5 bases each). V lost 4 bases to trimming and J lost 0 bases, with 8 bases between them. CDR3 length: 14 amino acids. Germline loops: CDR1 LGHNA, CDR2 YNFKEQ. The CDR3 sequence: CASSLRDSTDTQYF. Here the CDR3 DNA reads TGTGCCAGCAGCCTCCGGGACAGCACAGATACGCAGTATTTT.